This T cell receptor (beta chain) comes out of a study of CXCR3-negative and CXCR3-positive naive CD8 T cells. On the study more broadly: Per-library TRB read counts averaged about 1.5 +/- 0.3 million, adding up to 130 million to 150 million in total.

On this clonotype itself: Its antigen is unidentified.

Preparation of TRB cDNA libraries relied on 5' RACE carrying UMI labels. No DNA is given; TCRdb re-called the 5' RACE reads and lists each CDR3 protein once. Recorded for this sample: tens of thousands of distinct CDR3 sequences. Study-level points and caveats: The TRBV-TRBJ usage of naive CXCR3-negative and CXCR3-positive cells was similar, but that of memory cells differed. Hydrophobicity of TRB CDR3s was greater in CXCR3-positive naive cells than in CXCR3-negative naive cells. From TRB CDR3 properties, TCR strength was inferred; surface CD5 did not differ between naive subsets.

The CDR3 totals 18 residues. CDR1 is LGHNA and CDR2 is YSLEER in the germline V gene. This chain joins TRBV4-3 and TRBJ2-2; TCRdb indicates TRBD2, and absent DNA this call remains unverified. The sequence derives from a human donor in good health. Some clones in this sample may be carry-over from other donors' samples. The material sequenced was naive CXCR3- CD8+ T cells from blood. Subset meaning: CD45RO-CCR7+CD27+CD95- naive CD8+ T cells lacking CXCR3 (TNR3-). The CDR3 reads CASSQEETGLSRPGELFF.